This note documents a single T cell receptor beta chain sequence. Its antigen is unknown. TCRdb's copy holds only in-frame clones and misses some; the assay was immunoSEQ multiplex PCR. The data contain over 10,000 clones, 84% of them singletons. The sample belongs to a study of memory B cells and T cells in multiple sclerosis. CFSE-dim autoproliferating and CFSE-high non-proliferating T cells from unstimulated culture were sequenced separately. 5x10^7 CFSE-labeled PBMCs were cultured less than 8 days unstimulated, then replicate wells were pooled. CFSE at 0.45 to 0.55 uM labeled the PBMCs, which were then cultured unstimulated. Regarding the study as a whole: Shared clonotype counts depended on differing compartment clone-set sizes and were normalized.

Germline CDR1 is MDHEN and CDR2 is SYDVKM. V was clipped by 2 bases and J by 2 bases, with 7 bases between them. This CDR3 comprises 15 residues. The rearrangement uses TRBV28 and TRBJ2-6, with D possibly TRBD1 on 6 matching bases. The sequencing input was PBMCs from blood kept in culture. The receptor's source is a human donor with multiple sclerosis. CDR3 residues: CASSLGGPGANVLTF. The CDR3 DNA reads TGTGCCAGCAGTTTAGGGGGCCCTGGGGCCAACGTCCTGACTTTC.